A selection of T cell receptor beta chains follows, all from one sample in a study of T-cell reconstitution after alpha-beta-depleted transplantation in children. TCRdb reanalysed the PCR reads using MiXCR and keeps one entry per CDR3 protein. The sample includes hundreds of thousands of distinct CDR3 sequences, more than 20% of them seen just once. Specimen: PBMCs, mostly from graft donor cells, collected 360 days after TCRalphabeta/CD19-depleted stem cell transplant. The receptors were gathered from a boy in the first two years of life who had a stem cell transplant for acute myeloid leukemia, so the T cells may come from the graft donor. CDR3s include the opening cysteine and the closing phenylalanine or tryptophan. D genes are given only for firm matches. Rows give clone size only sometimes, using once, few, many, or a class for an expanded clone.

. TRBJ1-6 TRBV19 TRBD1 CASSNRQGLGNSPLHF TGTGCCAGTAGCAACCGACAGGGCTTGGGTAATTCACCCCTCCACTTT
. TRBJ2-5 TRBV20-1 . CSAGGHPRLETQYF TGCAGTGCTGGGGGACACCCCCGTTTGGAGACCCAGTACTTC
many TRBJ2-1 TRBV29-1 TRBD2 CSVPGLASSEQFF TGCAGCGTACCGGGACTAGCATCTTCCGAGCAGTTCTTC
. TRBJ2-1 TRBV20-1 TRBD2 CSARQLAGGLNEQFF TGCAGTGCTAGACAACTAGCGGGGGGGCTCAATGAGCAGTTCTTC
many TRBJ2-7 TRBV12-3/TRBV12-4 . CASGRGGGEQYF TGTGCCAGCGGACGAGGGGGGGGAGAGCAGTACTTC
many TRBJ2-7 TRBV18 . CASSPLGPGSGTYEQYF TGTGCCAGCTCACCACTGGGCCCCGGGAGTGGGACCTACGAGCAGTACTTC
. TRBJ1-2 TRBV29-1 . CSVLPNDYGYTF TGCAGCGTCCTCCCTAATGACTATGGCTACACCTTC
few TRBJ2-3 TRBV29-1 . CSVGPDPDTQYF TGCAGCGTTGGGCCAGACCCAGATACGCAGTATTTT
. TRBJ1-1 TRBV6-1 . CASSETGTVNTEAFF TGTGCCAGCAGCGAAACCGGGACGGTGAACACTGAAGCTTTCTTT
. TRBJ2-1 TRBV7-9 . CASSLERVGNEQFF TGTGCCAGCAGCTTAGAGAGGGTTGGCAATGAGCAGTTCTTC
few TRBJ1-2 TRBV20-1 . CSARDRIGGPGLRYGGYTF TGCAGTGCTAGAGACCGAATAGGGGGTCCGGGACTCCGATACGGGGGCTACACCTTC
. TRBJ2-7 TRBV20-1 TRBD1 CSARDRVSYEQYF TGCAGTGCCAGGGACAGGGTTTCCTACGAGCAGTACTTC
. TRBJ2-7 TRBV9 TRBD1 CASRKGQVLYEQYF TGTGCCAGCCGAAAGGGACAGGTACTCTACGAGCAGTACTTC
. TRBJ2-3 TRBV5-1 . CASSPGGGNWDTQYF TGCGCCAGCAGCCCTGGCGGAGGAAACTGGGATACGCAGTATTTT
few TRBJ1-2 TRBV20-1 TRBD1 CSARDRTGPGGGYTF TGCAGTGCTAGAGACCGGACAGGGCCGGGGGGTGGCTACACCTTC
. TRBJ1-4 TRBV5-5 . CASSPRGMGEKLFF TGTGCCAGCAGCCCGCGGGGGATGGGGGAAAAACTGTTTTTT
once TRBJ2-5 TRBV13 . CASSPGTGDQYF TGTGCCAGCAGCCCAGGAACGGGGGACCAGTACTTC
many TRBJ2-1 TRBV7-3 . CASSLGPGAFNEQFF TGTGCCAGCAGCTTAGGGCCAGGGGCCTTCAATGAGCAGTTCTTC
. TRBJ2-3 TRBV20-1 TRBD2 CSAQAQRGLTDTQYF TGCAGTGCACAAGCACAGCGGGGGCTTACAGATACGCAGTATTTT
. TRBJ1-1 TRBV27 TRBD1 CASSLSGQGVLDTEAFF TGTGCCAGCAGTTTATCCGGACAGGGAGTATTGGACACTGAAGCTTTCTTT
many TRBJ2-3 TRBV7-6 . CASSLVRISTDTQYF TGTGCCAGCAGCTTAGTTCGGATCAGCACAGATACGCAGTATTTT
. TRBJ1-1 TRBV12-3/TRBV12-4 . CASTNGWGSTEAFF TGTGCCAGCACCAACGGGTGGGGGAGCACTGAAGCTTTCTTT
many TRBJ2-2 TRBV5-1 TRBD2 CASSLYPGGNTGELFF TGCGCCAGCAGCTTGTATCCGGGAGGGAACACCGGGGAGCTGTTTTTT
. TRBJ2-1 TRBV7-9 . CASYVSLSDDEQFF TGTGCCAGCTATGTGTCTCTCTCGGACGATGAGCAGTTCTTC
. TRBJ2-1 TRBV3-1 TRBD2 CASSPIFKAGSYNEQFF TGTGCCAGCAGCCCGATCTTTAAAGCGGGGAGCTACAATGAGCAGTTCTTC
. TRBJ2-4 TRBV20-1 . CSARDDLTGPRAKNIQYF TGCAGTGCTAGAGATGACTTAACGGGACCGAGAGCCAAAAACATTCAGTACTTC
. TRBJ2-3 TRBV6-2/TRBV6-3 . CASARGTQYF TGTGCCAGCGCCCGGGGTACGCAGTATTTT
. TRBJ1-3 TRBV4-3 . CASSQETLSGNTIYF TGCGCCAGCAGCCAAGAGACCCTCTCTGGAAACACCATATATTTT
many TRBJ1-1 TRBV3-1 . CASSQDWGANTEAFF TGTGCCAGCAGCCAAGATTGGGGGGCGAACACTGAAGCTTTCTTT
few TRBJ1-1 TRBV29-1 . CSVVLQGGHTEAFF TGCAGCGTTGTACTACAGGGAGGTCACACTGAAGCTTTCTTT
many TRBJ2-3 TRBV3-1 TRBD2 CASSIGGARTDTQYF TGTGCCAGCAGCATCGGGGGGGCTAGAACAGATACGCAGTATTTT
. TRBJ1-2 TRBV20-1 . CSAKVVYGYTF TGCAGTGCTAAGGTGGTCTATGGCTACACCTTC
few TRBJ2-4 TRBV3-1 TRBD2 CASSPRDYPAKNIQYF TGTGCCAGCAGCCCCCGGGACTACCCAGCCAAAAACATTCAGTACTTC
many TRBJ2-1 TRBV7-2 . CASSSRAQSYNEQFF TGTGCCAGCAGCTCCAGGGCCCAATCCTACAATGAGCAGTTCTTC
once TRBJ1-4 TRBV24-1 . CATSDPGLEKLFF TGTGCCACCAGTGATCCCGGACTGGAAAAACTGTTTTTT
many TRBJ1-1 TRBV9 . CASSATGGTEAFF TGTGCCAGCAGCGCGACGGGGGGGACTGAAGCTTTCTTT
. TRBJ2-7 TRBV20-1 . CSARDSQGSQYF TGCAGTGCTAGAGATTCACAGGGCTCGCAGTACTTC
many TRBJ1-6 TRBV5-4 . CASRPDSNSPLHF TGTGCCAGCAGACCAGACAGCAATTCACCCCTCCACTTT
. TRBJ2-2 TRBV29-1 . CSVGGVNTGELFF TGCAGCGTTGGAGGGGTGAACACCGGGGAGCTGTTTTTT
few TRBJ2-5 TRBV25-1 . CASSGSLQETQYF TGTGCCAGCAGTGGGTCGTTACAAGAGACCCAGTACTTC
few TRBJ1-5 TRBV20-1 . CSARGRGQPQHF TGCAGTGCTAGAGGTAGGGGGCAGCCCCAGCATTTT
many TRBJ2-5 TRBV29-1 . CSVEFGETQYF TGCAGCGTTGAATTCGGAGAGACCCAGTACTTC
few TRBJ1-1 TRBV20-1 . CSAGQGEAFF TGCAGTGCTGGTCAGGGGGAAGCTTTCTTT
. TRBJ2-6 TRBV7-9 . CASSFGDFHSGANVLTF TGTGCCAGCAGCTTTGGGGACTTTCACTCTGGGGCCAACGTCCTGACTTTC
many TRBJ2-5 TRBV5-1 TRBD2 CASSPGLAMKTQYF TGCGCCAGCAGCCCCGGACTAGCGATGAAGACCCAGTACTTC
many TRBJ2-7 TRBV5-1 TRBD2 CASSLTSDEQYF TGCGCCAGCAGCCTAACTAGCGACGAGCAGTACTTC
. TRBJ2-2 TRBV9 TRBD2 CASSVAPRDYRDRELFF TGTGCCAGCAGCGTAGCTCCCAGGGACTACCGCGACCGGGAGCTGTTTTTT